One and the same sample provided the 29 T cell receptor beta chains below, sequenced in a study of shared clonotypes between healthy human individuals. The repertoire was sequenced with immunoSEQ multiplex PCR; TCRdb's copy has only in-frame clones and lacks some. The sample has about 490,000 clones, around 80% seen once. Sequencing used PBMCs. All receptors derive from a woman aged 40 to 55 in good health. Some clones in this sample may be carry-over from other donors' samples.

This clone came up a few times. The chain couples TRBV28 to TRBJ1-2, with 8 bases that match TRBD1. V dropped 0 bases and J dropped 4; count of bases not matched to a gene: 4. Germline CDR1 is MDHEN and CDR2 is SYDVKM. The CDR3 spans 15 residues. CDR3 nucleotide sequence: TGTGCCAGCAGTTTATGGGACAGGGTGGGCTATGGCTACACCTTC. This gives the protein CASSLWDRVGYGYTF.

This clone came up once. The chain joins TRBV10-1 to TRBJ2-2; 7 bases agree with TRBD2. J was trimmed by 6 bases and V by 0 bases; bases with no gene match: 1. This CDR3 comprises 14 residues. Germline V gives CDR1 WNHNN, CDR2 SYGVQD (reference sequence). The CDR3 DNA follows: TGCGCCAGCAGTGAGTCGGGAGGGGCCGGGGAGCTGTTTTTT. Protein sequence: CASSESGGAGELFF.

This clone was recorded at least ten times. This sample includes further DNA sequences coding for the same CDR3. The J gene is TRBJ2-2, the V gene TRBV4-1; no clear D gene. This CDR3 region has 11 residues. Trimming left V 6 bases short and J 7 bases short, with 6 bases between. Germline V gene lookup returns CDR1 MGHRA and CDR2 YSYEKL. The CDR3 bases are TGCGCCAGCAGTTTTGGCGGGGAGCTGTTTTTT. This translates into CASSFGGELFF.

The rearrangement joins TRBV28 to TRBJ2-1; 11 nucleotides align to TRBD2. V trimming: 7 bases; J trimming: 5 bases; junction bases outside the gene matches: 10. The CDR3 totals 16 residues. CDR1 MDHEN and CDR2 SYDVKM come from the germline V gene. DNA for the CDR3: TGTGCCAGCAATCCCAGGACTAGCGGGCACCACAATGAGCAGTTCTTC. This sequence encodes CASNPRTSGHHNEQFF.

The chain couples TRBV4-1 to TRBJ2-2; maybe TRBD2 (5 bases). CDR1 MGHRA and CDR2 YSYEKL come from the germline V gene. This CDR3 comprises 13 residues. V lost 6 bases and J lost 5, with 10 bases in between. The CDR3 region has the DNA TGCGCCAGCAGATCTAGCCCTACCGGGGAGCTGTTTTTT. Residues: CASRSSPTGELFF.

As concerns this clone: This same CDR3 is encoded by further DNA sequences in the sample. The V call is TRBV5-1, the J call TRBJ2-5, with no clear D. V lost 0 bases to trimming and J lost 1 base, with 7 bases between them. In germline, CDR1 is SGHRS, CDR2 YFSETQ. The CDR3 covers 14 residues. DNA for the CDR3: TGCGCCAGCAGCTTGGCCGGTACCCAAGAGACCCAGTACTTC. This codes for CASSLAGTQETQYF.

The V call is TRBV6-4, the J call TRBJ2-1; 9 bases line up with TRBD2. This CDR3 region has 15 residues. Per germline, CDR1 MRHNA and CDR2 SNTAGT. V trimming: 3 bases; J trimming: 4 bases; junction bases outside the gene matches: 4. Here the CDR3 reads CASSEIAGAYNEQFF. Here the CDR3 DNA reads TGTGCCAGCAGTGAGATAGCGGGAGCGTACAATGAGCAGTTCTTC.

The chain couples TRBV10-3 to TRBJ2-1; 8 nucleotides match TRBD1. CDR3 length equals 15 residues. CDR1 and CDR2 (germline): ENHRY, SYGVKD. V trimming: 4 bases; J trimming: 8 bases; junction bases outside the gene matches: 10. The CDR3 loop reads CAISGGQGFWDEQFF. CDR3 nucleotide sequence: TGTGCCATCAGTGGTGGACAGGGTTTTTGGGATGAGCAGTTCTTC.

The chain recombines TRBV7-8 with TRBJ2-1; 12 bases fit TRBD2. The CDR3 runs 19 residues. CDR1 is SGHVS and CDR2 is FQNEAQ in the germline V gene. J was trimmed by 2 bases and V by 5 bases; bases with no gene match: 13. The CDR3, as DNA: TGTGCCAGCAGCGCGACCCTAGCGGGAGGGCCAGAGGCCTACAATGAGCAGTTCTTC. As protein: CASSATLAGGPEAYNEQFF.

There are a few counts of this clone. This chain connects TRBV30 to TRBJ1-5; the D is unclear. Looked up from germline, CDR1 is GTSNPN and CDR2 is SVGIG (reference sequence). The germline V and J ends were trimmed by 3 bases and 0 bases, with 9 bases remaining between them. This CDR3 has 14 residues. The CDR3 here is CAWSWGDSNQPQHF. The CDR3 nucleotides are TGTGCCTGGAGCTGGGGAGATAGCAATCAGCCCCAGCATTTT. Using reference TRBV30 and TRBJ1-5 for the parts outside the CDR3, the full variable domain is SQTIHQWPATLVQPVGSPLSLECTVEGTSNPNLYWYRQAAGRGLQLLFYSVGIGQISSEVPQNLSASRPQDRQFILSSKKLLLSDSGFYLCAWSWGDSNQPQHFGDGTRLSIL.

V usage is TRBV7-3 and J usage is TRBJ2-2, with 9 bases matching TRBD1. Germline V gene lookup returns CDR1 SGHTA and CDR2 FQGTGA. The CDR3 spans 14 residues. Unmatched junction bases numbered 0, after V lost 1 base and J lost 6 bases. CDR3 region: CASSLRDRAGELFF. DNA for the CDR3: TGTGCCAGCAGCTTAAGGGACAGGGCCGGGGAGCTGTTTTTT.

The sample holds many counts of this clone. The V gene is TRBV27, the J gene TRBJ1-1, with 7 bases matching TRBD1. CDR3 length: 15 residues. V was pared by 2 bases and J by 0 bases, with 3 bases of the junction left unmatched. The V gene's germline CDR1 is MNHEY and CDR2 SMNVEV (reference sequence). The DNA of the CDR3 is TGTGCCAGCAGTTTAGCCAGGGGGGTGAACACTGAAGCTTTCTTT. It specifies CASSLARGVNTEAFF.

V is TRBV10-3 and J is TRBJ2-7; 12 bases line up with TRBD2. The CDR3 has 14 amino acids. The germline gives CDR1 ENHRY, CDR2 SYGVKD. V shed 7 bases, J shed 3 bases, and the junction held 4 bases outside the gene matches. CDR3 DNA sequence: TGTGCCATCAAGCCGGGACTAGCGGGCTACGAGCAGTACTTC. It specifies CAIKPGLAGYEQYF.

This clone was seen only once. V and J are TRBV6-6 and TRBJ2-5; TRBD1 might be the D (6 bases). The CDR3 has 16 amino acids. Germline V gives CDR1 MNHNY, CDR2 SVGAGI (reference sequence). V was shortened by 4 bases and J by 3 bases, with 18 bases between the two germline ends. CDR3: CASSSTSGTKKETQYF. The CDR3 DNA reads TGTGCCAGCAGTTCCACCTCCGGGACAAAGAAAGAGACCCAGTACTTC.

The chain couples TRBV6-6 to TRBJ2-3; no clear D. This CDR3 is 16 amino acids long. Germline CDR1 is MNHNY and CDR2 is SVGAGI (reference sequence). Trimming stripped 7 bases from V and 2 bases from J, with 19 bases between. Written as DNA, the CDR3 is TGTGCCAGCACCCCTGGCAAGCTATTTCTCACAGATACGCAGTATTTT. It specifies CASTPGKLFLTDTQYF.

The chain combines TRBV5-4 with TRBJ2-5; D is undetermined. CDR1 and CDR2 from the germline V gene are SGHNT and YYREEE (reference sequence). The CDR3 covers 14 residues. Trimming took 3 bases from V and 2 from J, leaving 11 bases between them. CDR3 DNA sequence: TGTGCCAGCAGCTCAAGGAGCGATCAAGAGACCCAGTACTTC. This translates into CASSSRSDQETQYF.

Regarding this clone: A read error is likely here: a far larger clone is one base away. The rearrangement uses TRBV7-9 and TRBJ2-1; the match to TRBD2 covers 9 bases. Per the germline V gene, CDR1 is SEHNR and CDR2 is FQNEAQ (reference sequence). This CDR3 spans 13 amino acids. The CDR3 bases are TGTGCCAGCAGCTCGGGACTAGCCAATAAGCAGTTCTTC. Translated, it gives CASSSGLANKQFF.

This clone was seen just once. The V call is TRBV27, the J call TRBJ2-5; TRBD2 might be the D (7 bases). CDR3 length equals 16 residues. Germline values: CDR1 MNHEY, CDR2 SMNVEV (reference sequence). Between the trimmed V and J ends, which lost 5 bases and 4 bases, there was a span of 20 bases. The CDR3 loop is CASSNFGAGATETQYF. As DNA, the CDR3 is TGTGCCAGCAGTAACTTTGGGGCGGGGGCCACAGAGACCCAGTACTTC.

CDR3 DNA sequence: TGTGCCAGCCAGACGAACTATGGCTACACCTTC. Residues: CASQTNYGYTF. This chain connects TRBV6-5 to TRBJ1-2, with D unclear. Trimming pared 8 bases from V and 2 bases from J, leaving 6 bases between. CDR1 and CDR2 (germline): MNHEY, SVGAGI. This CDR3 has 11 amino acids.

The CDR3 DNA follows: TGTGCCAGCAGCCGAGACGGGACAGATACGCAGTATTTT. Protein product: CASSRDGTDTQYF. This rearrangement joins TRBV9 to TRBJ2-3; no reliable D call. Germline V gives CDR1 SGDLS, CDR2 YYNGEE. With 4 bases removed from V and 3 bases from J, the gap between germline ends came to 9 bases. The CDR3 has 13 amino acids. The variable domain in full, completed from reference TRBV9 and TRBJ2-3, reads DSGVTQTPKHLITATGQRVTLRCSPRSGDLSVYWYQQSLDQGLQFLIQYYNGEERAKGNILERFSAQQFPDLHSELNLSSLELGDSALYFCASSRDGTDTQYFGPGTRLTVL.

The gene calls are TRBV11-2 and TRBJ2-7, with D unclear. This CDR3 comprises 16 residues. Germline V gene sequence: CDR1 SGHAT, CDR2 FQNNGV. Trimming pared 0 bases from V and 3 bases from J, leaving 15 bases between. This CDR3 reads CASSLDVLSPYYEQYF. The CDR3 DNA reads as TGTGCCAGCAGCTTAGATGTCTTAAGCCCATACTACGAGCAGTACTTC.

Remarks on this clone: This may be a read error: a much more frequent sequence differs by one nucleotide. Additional DNA sequences in this sample encode the identical CDR3. V and J are TRBV29-1 and TRBJ1-2; 9 nucleotides line up with TRBD1. Germline CDR1 is SQVTM and CDR2 is ANQGSEA. The trim removed 6 bases at V and 4 bases at J, leaving 12 bases unmatched. The CDR3 is 15 residues long. CDR3 in amino acids: CSVHIPGQGLYGYTF. The CDR3 DNA reads TGCAGCGTACACATTCCGGGACAGGGCCTCTATGGCTACACCTTC.

The chain's CDR3 is CAISDGTSGITDTQYF. As DNA, the CDR3 is TGTGCCATCAGTGATGGCACTAGCGGGATCACAGATACGCAGTATTTT. The rearrangement links TRBV10-3 to TRBJ2-3, with 10 bases fitting TRBD2. Germline loops: CDR1 ENHRY, CDR2 SYGVKD. The CDR3 extends over 16 amino acids. V lost 3 bases and J lost 2; bases outside the gene matches: 5.

Comments on this clone: Other DNA sequences of this sample code for an identical CDR3. The rearrangement joins TRBV11-2 to TRBJ2-7; D gene uncertain. Germline lookup yields CDR1 SGHAT and CDR2 FQNNGV. With 1 base removed from V and 0 bases from J, the gap between germline ends came to 10 bases. The CDR3 is 15 residues long. This CDR3 reads CASSLVPGTSYEQYF. CDR3 coding DNA: TGTGCCAGCAGCTTAGTTCCGGGCACCTCCTACGAGCAGTACTTC. Filled out from reference TRBV11-2 and TRBJ2-7, the complete variable domain reads EAGVAQSPRYKIIEKRQSVAFWCNPISGHATLYWYQQILGQGPKLLIQFQNNGVVDDSQLPKDRFSAERLKGVDSTLKIQPAKLEDSAVYLCASSLVPGTSYEQYFGPGTRLTVT.

The rearrangement joins TRBV5-4 to TRBJ2-3; the D gene is possibly TRBD1 (5 bases). Trimming pared 4 bases from V and 8 bases from J, leaving 20 bases between. This CDR3 is built from 15 residues. Germline-derived CDR1 and CDR2 are SGHNT and YYREEE (reference sequence). This CDR3 reads CASSLGAQDLGTQYF. DNA of the CDR3: TGTGCCAGCAGCCTAGGCGCACAGGATTTAGGTACGCAGTATTTT. Complete variable domain (other parts from reference TRBV5-4 and TRBJ2-3): ETGVTQSPTHLIKTRGQQVTLRCSSQSGHNTVSWYQQALGQGPQFIFQYYREEENGRGNFPPRFSGLQFPNYSSELNVNALELDDSALYLCASSLGAQDLGTQYFGPGTRLTVL.

The table lists this clone with a few counts. The chain links TRBV19 to TRBJ2-1; TRBD1 agrees at 9 bases. The V segment lost 3 bases and the J segment 4 bases; nucleotides outside the gene matches: 7. CDR3 size: 16 residues. Germline-derived CDR1 and CDR2 are LNHDA and SQIVND (reference sequence). The CDR3 loop reads CASSIHTGGFYNEQFF. The CDR3 bases are TGTGCCAGTAGTATCCACACAGGGGGCTTTTACAATGAGCAGTTCTTC.

This rearrangement joins TRBV2 to TRBJ2-3; D perhaps matches TRBD2 (6 bases). The V gene lost 4 bases and the J gene lost 2 bases, with 7 bases spanning the gap. This CDR3 spans 13 amino acids. The germline CDR1 and CDR2 sequences are SNHLY and FYNNEI. Here the CDR3 reads CASSGGVTDTQYF. The CDR3 nucleotides are TGTGCCAGCAGTGGGGGGGTCACAGATACGCAGTATTTT.

This clone was seen once. The chain couples TRBV28 to TRBJ2-7; 7 positions agree with TRBD1. V shed 2 bases and J 1 base; nucleotides not matched to a gene: 8. This CDR3 has 16 residues. Germline assignment: CDR1 MDHEN and CDR2 SYDVKM. Here the CDR3 reads CASSLMQGVGSYEQYF. CDR3 bases: TGTGCCAGCAGTTTAATGCAGGGGGTTGGATCCTACGAGCAGTACTTC.

This clone was counted only a few times. Given a far larger clone just one base away, this is likely a sequencing read error. V usage is TRBV6-5 and J usage is TRBJ2-5; weak D call: TRBD2 (6 bases). The assigned J gene may be wrong: the sequence end matches TRBJ2-7 better. Looked up from germline, CDR1 is MNHEY and CDR2 is SVGAGI. There are 13 residues in the CDR3. The CDR3, as DNA: TGTGACAGCAGCCTTGTGGGGGGCTACGAGCAGTACTTC. As protein: CDSSLVGGYEQYF.